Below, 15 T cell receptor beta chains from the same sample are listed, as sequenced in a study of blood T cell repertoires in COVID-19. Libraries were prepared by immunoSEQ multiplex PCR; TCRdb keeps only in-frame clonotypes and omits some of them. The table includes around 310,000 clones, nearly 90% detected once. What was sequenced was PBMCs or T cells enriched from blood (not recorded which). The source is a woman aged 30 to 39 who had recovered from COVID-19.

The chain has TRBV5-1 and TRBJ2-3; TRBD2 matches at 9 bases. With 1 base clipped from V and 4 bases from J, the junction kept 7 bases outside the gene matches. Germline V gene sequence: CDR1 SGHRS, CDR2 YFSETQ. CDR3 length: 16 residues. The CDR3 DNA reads TGCGCCAGCAGCTTGCGAGTAGCGGGAGAATCAGATACGCAGTATTTT. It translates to CASSLRVAGESDTQYF.

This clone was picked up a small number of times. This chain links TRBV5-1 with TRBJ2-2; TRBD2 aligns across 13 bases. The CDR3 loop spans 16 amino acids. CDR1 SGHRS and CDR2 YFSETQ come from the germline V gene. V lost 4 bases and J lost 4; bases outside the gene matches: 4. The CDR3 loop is CASSLLAGGPTGELFF. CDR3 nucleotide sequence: TGCGCCAGCAGCCTACTAGCGGGAGGGCCCACCGGGGAGCTGTTTTTT.

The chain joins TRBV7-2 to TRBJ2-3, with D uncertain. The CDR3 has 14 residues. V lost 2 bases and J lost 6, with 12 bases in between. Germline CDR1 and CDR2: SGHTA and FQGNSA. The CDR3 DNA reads TGTGCCAGCAGCTTATCCTGGGCGTTGGATACGCAGTATTTT. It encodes CASSLSWALDTQYF.

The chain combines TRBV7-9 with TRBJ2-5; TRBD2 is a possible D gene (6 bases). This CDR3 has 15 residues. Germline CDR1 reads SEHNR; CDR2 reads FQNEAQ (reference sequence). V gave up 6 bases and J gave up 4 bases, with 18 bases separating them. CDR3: CASSGRSGVVETQYF. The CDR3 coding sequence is TGTGCCAGCAGTGGGAGATCGGGAGTGGTAGAGACCCAGTACTTC.

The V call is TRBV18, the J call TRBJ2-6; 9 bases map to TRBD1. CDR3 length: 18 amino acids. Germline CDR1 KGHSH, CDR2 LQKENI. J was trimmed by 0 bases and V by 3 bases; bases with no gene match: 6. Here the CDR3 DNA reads TGTGCCAGCTCACCTTACGGGACAGGGAGCTCTGGGGCCAACGTCCTGACTTTC. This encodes CASSPYGTGSSGANVLTF.

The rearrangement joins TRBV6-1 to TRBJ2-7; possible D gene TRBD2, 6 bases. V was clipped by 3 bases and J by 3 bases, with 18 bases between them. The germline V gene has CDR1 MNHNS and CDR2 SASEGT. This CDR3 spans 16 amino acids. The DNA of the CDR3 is TGTGCCAGCAGTGACGTCTATGGCGGGAAGGACTACGAGCAGTACTTC. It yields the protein CASSDVYGGKDYEQYF.

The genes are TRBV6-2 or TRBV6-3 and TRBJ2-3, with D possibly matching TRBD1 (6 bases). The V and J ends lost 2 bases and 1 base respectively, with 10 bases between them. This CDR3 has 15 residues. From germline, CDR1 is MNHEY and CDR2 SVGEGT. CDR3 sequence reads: CASSYDPGGTDTQYF. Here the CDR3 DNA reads TGTGCCAGCAGTTACGACCCAGGGGGCACAGATACGCAGTATTTT.

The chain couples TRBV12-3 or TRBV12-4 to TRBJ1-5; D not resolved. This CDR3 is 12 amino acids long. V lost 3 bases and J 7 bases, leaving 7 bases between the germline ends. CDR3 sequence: CASSLVEQPQHF. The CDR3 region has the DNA TGTGCCAGCAGTTTGGTAGAACAGCCCCAGCATTTT.

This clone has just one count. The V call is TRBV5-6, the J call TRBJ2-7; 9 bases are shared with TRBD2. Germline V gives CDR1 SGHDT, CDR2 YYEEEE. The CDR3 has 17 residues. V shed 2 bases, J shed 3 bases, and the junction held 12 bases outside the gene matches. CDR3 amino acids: CASSFGLAGNLLYEQYF. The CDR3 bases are TGTGCCAGCAGCTTTGGGCTAGCGGGGAACTTACTCTACGAGCAGTACTTC.

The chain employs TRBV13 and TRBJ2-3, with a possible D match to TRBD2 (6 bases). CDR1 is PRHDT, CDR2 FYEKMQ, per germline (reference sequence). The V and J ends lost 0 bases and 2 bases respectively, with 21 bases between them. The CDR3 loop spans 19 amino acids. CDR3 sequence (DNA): TGTGCCAGCAGCTTAGGCCTATCCGGGGTCTGGGGGGTCACAGATACGCAGTATTTT. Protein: CASSLGLSGVWGVTDTQYF.

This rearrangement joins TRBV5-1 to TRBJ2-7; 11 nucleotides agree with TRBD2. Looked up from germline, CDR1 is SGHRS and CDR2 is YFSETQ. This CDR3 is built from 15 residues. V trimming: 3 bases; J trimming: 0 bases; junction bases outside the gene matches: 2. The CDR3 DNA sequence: TGCGCCAGCAGCTCACTAGCGGGAGCCTCCTACGAGCAGTACTTC. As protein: CASSSLAGASYEQYF.

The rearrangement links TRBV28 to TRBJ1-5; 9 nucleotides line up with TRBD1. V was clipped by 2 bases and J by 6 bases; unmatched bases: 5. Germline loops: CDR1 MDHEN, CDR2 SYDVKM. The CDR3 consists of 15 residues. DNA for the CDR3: TGTGCCAGCAGTTTAACAGGGGGCGCAAGTCAGCCCCAGCATTTT. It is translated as CASSLTGGASQPQHF. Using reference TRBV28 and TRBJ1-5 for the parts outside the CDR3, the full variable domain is DVKVTQSSRYLVKRTGEKVFLECVQDMDHENMFWYRQDPGLGLRLIYFSYDVKMKEKGDIPEGYSVSREKKERFSLILESASTNQTSMYLCASSLTGGASQPQHFGDGTRLSIL.

The CDR3 sequence is CATSSGGQNRYSNQPQHF. The DNA for the CDR3 is TGTGCCACCAGCTCCGGCGGACAGAACAGATATAGCAATCAGCCCCAGCATTTT. This chain uses TRBV15 with TRBJ1-5; D is perhaps TRBD1 (6 bases). The CDR3 sequence is 18 residues long. V lost 5 bases to trimming and J lost 0 bases, with 20 bases between them. CDR1 is LNHNV, CDR2 YYDKDF, per germline (reference sequence).

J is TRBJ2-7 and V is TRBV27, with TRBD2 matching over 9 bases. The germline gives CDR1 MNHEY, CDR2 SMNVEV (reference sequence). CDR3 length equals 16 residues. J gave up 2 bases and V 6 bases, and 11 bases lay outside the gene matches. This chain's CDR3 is CASRTKSAGGPYEQYF. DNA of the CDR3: TGTGCCAGCAGAACAAAAAGCGCGGGAGGGCCCTACGAGCAGTACTTC.

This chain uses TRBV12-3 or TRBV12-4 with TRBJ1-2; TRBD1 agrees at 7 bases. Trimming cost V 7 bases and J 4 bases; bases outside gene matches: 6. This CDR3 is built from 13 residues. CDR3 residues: CASNRDRPYGYTF. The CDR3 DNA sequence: TGTGCCAGCAACAGGGACAGACCCTATGGCTACACCTTC.